This TCR beta chain appears in the sequencing data of a study of identical twins. Germline assignment: CDR1 MNHEY and CDR2 SMNVEV (reference sequence). Deletions cut 3 bases from V and 7 bases from J, with 15 bases between. This CDR3 contains 14 residues. In its sample, this clonotype was seen many times. TCRdb re-analysed the 5' RACE reads in MiXCR, keeping a single row per CDR3 protein. This table has hundreds of thousands of distinct CDR3 sequences, around 6% appearing once. The chain uses TRBV27 and TRBJ1-1; no definite D call. The receptor was isolated from a man between 18 and 29 years old in good health. The sequenced material came from naive T cells sorted from blood. Written as DNA, the CDR3 is TGTGCCAGCAGTTTTTATAGAGGCCCCTATGAAGCTTTCTTT. Its translation is CASSFYRGPYEAFF.